This T cell receptor (beta chain) was identified during a study of CD8 T cells in ankylosing spondylitis. Study results and caveats: Disease-associated clones were CD8+ and fairly uncommon in peripheral blood. For ankylosing spondylitis blood, a TCR beta motif of seven to nine highly homologous variants appeared characteristic.

TCRdb reprocessed the 5' RACE reads with MiXCR, giving one entry per CDR3 protein. The sample includes 300,000 to 350,000 distinct CDR3 sequences, approximately 15% of them seen just once. CDR1 is DFQATT, CDR2 SNEGSKA, per germline (reference sequence). V lost 0 bases, J lost 3 bases, and 4 bases stayed unmatched. This CDR3 has 15 residues. This clonotype was counted only a few times. Its target is unknown. The source of this sequence is a male donor with ankylosing spondylitis or in good health (not recorded which). Sequenced: blood, either unsorted or a sorted T cell fraction (not recorded which). The gene calls are TRBV20-1 and TRBJ2-3, with TRBD2 identical over 9 bases. The CDR3 spells CSARDSGSITDTQYF. CDR3 sequence (DNA): TGCAGTGCTAGAGATAGCGGGAGTATAACAGATACGCAGTATTTT.